This TCR beta chain was obtained from a study of T cells after yellow fever vaccination. Study background: Preparation of fractions with low cell numbers was performed using SMART-Seq v4 Ultra Low Input. Study-level results: The secondary response was weaker but peaked faster, day 5 versus 15. Post-booster repertoires contained most primary-vaccination clones again (about 95% CD4, around 88% CD8).

There are 14 residues in the CDR3. V was clipped by 6 bases and J by 5 bases; unmatched bases: 10. Germline V gene sequence: CDR1 MNHEY, CDR2 SVGEGT. This clonotype was observed a handful of times. Its antigen is unknown. It was through 5'RACE template switching that TCR cDNA was made, with a universal primer site and UMIs added. TCRdb called the 5' RACE reads again in MiXCR, with one record for every CDR3 protein. The table includes 120,000 or so distinct CDR3 sequences, about 8.4% detected once. This TCR derives from a man aged 18 to 29 who received the YFV17D yellow fever vaccine. The material sequenced was CD8+ T cells sorted from PBMCs, taken on the day of the yellow fever booster vaccination. The chain combines TRBV6-2 or TRBV6-3 with TRBJ2-7; 7 bases fit TRBD1. The CDR3 is CASRDPTGYDEQYV. CDR3 DNA sequence: TGTGCCAGCAGGGACCCGACAGGGTACGACGAGCAGTACGTC.